The clone carrying this T cell receptor (beta chain) was observed a single time. The CDR3 runs 14 residues. CDR1 is LGHDT, CDR2 YNNKEL, per germline (reference sequence). V lost 1 base to trimming and J lost 6 bases, with 9 bases between them. Repertoires were generated with immunoSEQ multiplex PCR, while TCRdb's copy carries only in-frame clones and drops some. The sample gives approximately 120,000 clones, more than 80% of which show up once; 4.2% is in the top ten. The entry originates in a study of T cell responses to AZD1222 COVID-19 vaccine. The chain has TRBV3-1 (or the pseudogene TRBV3-2) and TRBJ2-2, with no clear D. The sequenced sample was peripheral blood, obtained on day 0 of AZD1222 vaccination. The source of this sequence is an adult in good health. CDR3 amino acids: CASSQVQEAGELFF. The DNA of the CDR3 is TGTGCCAGCAGCCAAGTTCAGGAAGCCGGGGAGCTGTTTTTT.